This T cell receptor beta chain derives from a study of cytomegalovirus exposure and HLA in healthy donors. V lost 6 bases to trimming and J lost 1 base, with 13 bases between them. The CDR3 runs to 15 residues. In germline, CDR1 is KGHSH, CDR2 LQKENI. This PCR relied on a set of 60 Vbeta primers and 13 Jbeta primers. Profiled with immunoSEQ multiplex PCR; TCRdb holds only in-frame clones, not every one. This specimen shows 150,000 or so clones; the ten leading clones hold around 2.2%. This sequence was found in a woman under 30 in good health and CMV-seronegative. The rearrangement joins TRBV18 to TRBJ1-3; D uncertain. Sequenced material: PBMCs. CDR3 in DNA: TGTGCCAGCTCTCGACTCCAGTCGTCTGGAAACACCATATATTTT. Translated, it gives CASSRLQSSGNTIYF.